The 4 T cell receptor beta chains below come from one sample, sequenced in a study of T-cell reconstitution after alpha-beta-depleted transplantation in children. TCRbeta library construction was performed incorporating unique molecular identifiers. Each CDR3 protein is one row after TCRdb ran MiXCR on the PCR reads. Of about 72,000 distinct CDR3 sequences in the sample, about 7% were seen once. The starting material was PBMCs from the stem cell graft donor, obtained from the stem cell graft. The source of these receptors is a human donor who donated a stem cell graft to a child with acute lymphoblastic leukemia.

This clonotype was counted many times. CDR3 in DNA: TGTGCCAGCAGCTCCGACAGCCTCTATGGCTACACCTTC. Translated: CASSSDSLYGYTF. The chain joins TRBV2 to TRBJ1-2; D perhaps matches TRBD1 (5 bases). CDR1 and CDR2 from the germline V gene are SNHLY and FYNNEI. The CDR3 covers 13 residues. Trimming pared 6 bases from V and 4 bases from J, leaving 12 bases between.

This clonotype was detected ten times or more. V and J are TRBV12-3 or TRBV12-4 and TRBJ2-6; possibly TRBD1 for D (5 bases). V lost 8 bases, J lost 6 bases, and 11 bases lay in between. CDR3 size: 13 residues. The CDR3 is CASAMTVANVLTF. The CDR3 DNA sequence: TGTGCCAGCGCCATGACAGTGGCCAACGTCCTGACTTTC.

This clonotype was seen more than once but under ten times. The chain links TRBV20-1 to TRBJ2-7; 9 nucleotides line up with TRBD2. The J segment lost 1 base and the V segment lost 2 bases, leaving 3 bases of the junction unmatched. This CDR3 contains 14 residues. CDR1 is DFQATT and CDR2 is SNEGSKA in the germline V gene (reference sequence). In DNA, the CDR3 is TGCAGTGCTAGACGACTAGCGGAGTCCTACGAGCAGTACTTC. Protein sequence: CSARRLAESYEQYF.

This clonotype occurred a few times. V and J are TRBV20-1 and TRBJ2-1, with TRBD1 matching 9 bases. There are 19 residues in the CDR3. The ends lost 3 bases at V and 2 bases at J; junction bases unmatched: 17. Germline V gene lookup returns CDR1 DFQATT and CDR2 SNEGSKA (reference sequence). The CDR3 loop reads CSASPWDREVEGTYNEQFF. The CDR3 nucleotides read TGCAGTGCTAGCCCCTGGGACAGGGAAGTTGAAGGGACCTACAATGAGCAGTTCTTC.